Listed below are T cell receptor beta chains from one sample, sequenced in a study of blood T cell repertoires in COVID-19. Method: immunoSEQ multiplex PCR; TCRdb's copy keeps in-frame clones and lacks some. This table holds 200,000 to 250,000 clones, about 85% found once. The specimen was peripheral blood. The receptors were sampled from a woman between 45 and 60 years old with COVID-19, enrolled during active disease. CDR3s include the opening cysteine and the closing phenylalanine or tryptophan. The D gene is left open where the match is weak. Size tells how often a clone was seen (once, few, many) or the class of an expanded clone, and some rows leave it out.

abundance: once
j_gene: TRBJ2-5
v_gene: TRBV19
d_gene: NA
CDR3aa: CASSISRTDPKTQYF
CDR3nt: TGTGCCAGTAGTATTAGCAGGACAGACCCTAAGACCCAGTACTTC

abundance: NA
j_gene: TRBJ2-3
v_gene: TRBV14
d_gene: TRBD2
CDR3aa: CASSPDWRGGSDTQYF
CDR3nt: TGTGCCAGCAGCCCCGACTGGCGGGGGGGTTCAGATACGCAGTATTTT

abundance: NA
j_gene: TRBJ1-4
v_gene: TRBV19
d_gene: TRBD1
CDR3aa: CASRTDRGEKLFF
CDR3nt: TGTGCCAGTAGGACGGACAGGGGTGAAAAACTGTTTTTT

abundance: NA
j_gene: TRBJ2-1
v_gene: TRBV7-9
d_gene: TRBD1
CDR3aa: CASSRFRGLDNEQFF
CDR3nt: TGTGCCAGCAGCCGATTCAGGGGGCTGGACAATGAGCAGTTCTTC

abundance: NA
j_gene: TRBJ1-2
v_gene: TRBV28
d_gene: NA
CDR3aa: CASSFLKLSGVYGYTF
CDR3nt: TGTGCCAGCAGTTTCCTCAAACTTTCAGGGGTCTATGGCTACACCTTC

abundance: NA
j_gene: TRBJ1-1
v_gene: TRBV6-5
d_gene: NA
CDR3aa: CASTPGGTEAFF
CDR3nt: TGTGCCAGCACCCCGGGTGGGACTGAAGCTTTCTTT

abundance: NA
j_gene: TRBJ2-1
v_gene: TRBV12-5
d_gene: TRBD2
CDR3aa: CASRPGGSPNEQFF
CDR3nt: TGTGCTAGCCGGCCGGGGGGGAGCCCGAATGAGCAGTTCTTC

abundance: NA
j_gene: TRBJ2-3
v_gene: TRBV19
d_gene: NA
CDR3aa: CASSRGGLGTVKGDTQYF
CDR3nt: TGTGCCAGTAGTCGGGGCGGCCTTGGGACTGTAAAAGGAGATACGCAGTATTTT

abundance: NA
j_gene: TRBJ2-3
v_gene: TRBV5-1
d_gene: NA
CDR3aa: CASSLAGQGTDTQYF
CDR3nt: TGCGCCAGCAGCTTGGCCGGTCAGGGCACAGATACGCAGTATTTT

abundance: NA
j_gene: TRBJ1-3
v_gene: TRBV9
d_gene: NA
CDR3aa: CASNPGIPGNTIYF
CDR3nt: TGTGCCAGCAATCCAGGGATCCCCGGAAACACCATATATTTT

abundance: NA
j_gene: TRBJ1-5
v_gene: TRBV9
d_gene: NA
CDR3aa: CASSPSGATNQPQHF
CDR3nt: TGTGCCAGCAGCCCCTCAGGGGCTACCAATCAGCCCCAGCATTTT

abundance: NA
j_gene: TRBJ2-3
v_gene: TRBV3-1/TRBV3-2
d_gene: NA
CDR3aa: CASSPRRTSTDTQYF
CDR3nt: TGTGCCAGCAGCCCCCGTAGGACTAGCACAGATACGCAGTATTTT

abundance: NA
j_gene: TRBJ1-5
v_gene: TRBV7-2
d_gene: TRBD1
CDR3aa: CASSLVGQGQPQHF
CDR3nt: TGTGCCAGCAGCTTAGTAGGACAGGGACAGCCCCAGCATTTT

abundance: NA
j_gene: TRBJ2-3
v_gene: TRBV24-1
d_gene: NA
CDR3aa: CATSPGDLDTQYF
CDR3nt: TGTGCCACCAGTCCAGGGGATTTGGATACGCAGTATTTT

abundance: few
j_gene: TRBJ1-6
v_gene: TRBV9
d_gene: TRBD1
CDR3aa: CASSVQGTGGSPLHF
CDR3nt: TGTGCCAGCAGCGTGCAGGGGACAGGGGGCTCACCCCTCCACTTT

abundance: NA
j_gene: TRBJ2-5
v_gene: TRBV7-8
d_gene: NA
CDR3aa: CASSFNTPGETQYF
CDR3nt: TGTGCCAGCAGCTTTAACACCCCGGGGGAGACCCAGTACTTC

abundance: few
j_gene: TRBJ1-3
v_gene: TRBV3-1/TRBV3-2
d_gene: TRBD1
CDR3aa: CASSPGRQGGNTIYF
CDR3nt: TGTGCCAGCAGCCCCGGCCGACAGGGCGGAAACACCATATATTTT

abundance: NA
j_gene: TRBJ2-3
v_gene: TRBV24-1
d_gene: NA
CDR3aa: CATSGEAPNGDTQYF
CDR3nt: TGTGCCACCAGTGGAGAGGCCCCTAACGGAGATACGCAGTATTTT

abundance: once
j_gene: TRBJ2-7
v_gene: TRBV4-3
d_gene: NA
CDR3aa: CASSRGGVDSFHEQYF
CDR3nt: TGCGCCAGCAGTCGTGGGGGAGTGGACAGTTTCCACGAGCAGTACTTC

abundance: NA
j_gene: TRBJ1-2
v_gene: TRBV7-2
d_gene: NA
CDR3aa: CASSLSPLTAANYGYTF
CDR3nt: TGTGCCAGCAGCCTATCGCCCTTGACAGCCGCTAACTATGGCTACACCTTC

abundance: NA
j_gene: TRBJ2-7
v_gene: TRBV12-3/TRBV12-4
d_gene: NA
CDR3aa: CASSRGSTYEQYF
CDR3nt: TGTGCCAGCAGTAGGGGCAGTACCTACGAGCAGTACTTC

abundance: NA
j_gene: TRBJ2-3
v_gene: TRBV24-1
d_gene: NA
CDR3aa: CATSDLTRGGGTQYF
CDR3nt: TGTGCCACCAGTGATTTAACCAGGGGCGGCGGTACGCAGTATTTT

abundance: NA
j_gene: TRBJ2-7
v_gene: TRBV19
d_gene: TRBD1
CDR3aa: CASSVAQGPSYEQYF
CDR3nt: TGTGCCAGTAGTGTCGCACAGGGGCCCTCCTACGAGCAGTACTTC

abundance: NA
j_gene: TRBJ1-1
v_gene: TRBV9
d_gene: NA
CDR3aa: CASSVVKPGGPTEAFF
CDR3nt: TGTGCCAGCAGCGTAGTAAAACCCGGGGGGCCCACTGAAGCTTTCTTT

abundance: NA
j_gene: TRBJ1-6
v_gene: TRBV6-5
d_gene: NA
CDR3aa: CASRADSQKNSPLHF
CDR3nt: TGTGCCAGCAGGGCGGACAGTCAAAAGAATTCACCCCTCCACTTT

abundance: NA
j_gene: TRBJ1-1
v_gene: TRBV3-1/TRBV3-2
d_gene: NA
CDR3aa: CASSQAKATDTEAFF
CDR3nt: TGTGCCAGCAGCCAAGCGAAAGCGACCGACACTGAAGCTTTCTTT

abundance: NA
j_gene: TRBJ2-1
v_gene: TRBV20-1
d_gene: NA
CDR3aa: CSASRGGSYNEQFF
CDR3nt: TGCAGTGCTAGTAGGGGGGGCTCCTACAATGAGCAGTTCTTC

abundance: NA
j_gene: TRBJ1-3
v_gene: TRBV28
d_gene: NA
CDR3aa: CASYQGAHSGNTIYF
CDR3nt: TGTGCCAGCTATCAGGGTGCCCACTCTGGAAACACCATATATTTT

abundance: NA
j_gene: TRBJ2-3
v_gene: TRBV7-2
d_gene: TRBD1
CDR3aa: CASSQAGTGTGFRTQYF
CDR3nt: TGTGCCAGCAGCCAGGCGGGGACCGGGACAGGGTTTCGGACGCAGTATTTT

abundance: NA
j_gene: TRBJ2-7
v_gene: TRBV5-1
d_gene: NA
CDR3aa: CASSLDPEWEFYEQYF
CDR3nt: TGCGCCAGCAGCTTGGACCCGGAATGGGAGTTCTACGAGCAGTACTTC

abundance: NA
j_gene: TRBJ2-4
v_gene: TRBV5-5
d_gene: TRBD2
CDR3aa: CASSPKRGLAAKNIQYF
CDR3nt: TGTGCCAGCAGCCCAAAGCGGGGACTAGCTGCCAAAAACATTCAGTACTTC

abundance: NA
j_gene: TRBJ1-3
v_gene: TRBV5-1
d_gene: NA
CDR3aa: CASSLTQGNTIYF
CDR3nt: TGCGCCAGCAGCTTGACCCAGGGAAACACCATATATTTT

abundance: many
j_gene: TRBJ2-1
v_gene: TRBV15
d_gene: TRBD2
CDR3aa: CATSRVLAGALDEQFF
CDR3nt: TGTGCCACCAGCAGAGTCCTAGCGGGGGCCCTCGATGAGCAGTTCTTC

abundance: NA
j_gene: TRBJ1-2
v_gene: TRBV19
d_gene: TRBD1
CDR3aa: CASSIVETGTGYTF
CDR3nt: TGTGCCAGTAGTATAGTTGAGACAGGGACTGGCTACACCTTC

abundance: NA
j_gene: TRBJ1-5
v_gene: TRBV4-1
d_gene: TRBD1
CDR3aa: CASSRGQGGQPQHF
CDR3nt: TGCGCCAGCAGCCGGGGACAGGGAGGACAGCCCCAGCATTTT

abundance: NA
j_gene: TRBJ1-5
v_gene: TRBV6-5
d_gene: NA
CDR3aa: CASQVSNQPQHF
CDR3nt: TGTGCCAGCCAGGTTAGCAATCAGCCCCAGCATTTT

abundance: once
j_gene: TRBJ2-1
v_gene: TRBV2
d_gene: NA
CDR3aa: CASSEALGGIDEQFF
CDR3nt: TGTGCCAGCAGTGAAGCGCTTGGAGGGATCGATGAGCAGTTCTTC

abundance: NA
j_gene: TRBJ1-1
v_gene: TRBV9
d_gene: NA
CDR3aa: CASSVAMGLEAFF
CDR3nt: TGTGCCAGCAGCGTAGCCATGGGACTTGAAGCTTTCTTT

abundance: NA
j_gene: TRBJ1-2
v_gene: TRBV4-3
d_gene: NA
CDR3aa: CASSQVIGGNYGYTF
CDR3nt: TGCGCCAGCAGCCAAGTCATAGGGGGTAACTATGGCTACACCTTC

abundance: NA
j_gene: TRBJ1-1
v_gene: TRBV19
d_gene: NA
CDR3aa: CASSIRNREGEAFF
CDR3nt: TGTGCCAGTAGTATTAGGAACAGGGAGGGTGAAGCTTTCTTT

abundance: NA
j_gene: TRBJ1-4
v_gene: TRBV19
d_gene: NA
CDR3aa: CASSMGGRATNEKLFF
CDR3nt: TGTGCCAGTAGTATGGGGGGTCGTGCAACTAATGAAAAACTGTTTTTT

abundance: NA
j_gene: TRBJ1-1
v_gene: TRBV2
d_gene: NA
CDR3aa: CASSQVLNTEAFF
CDR3nt: TGTGCCAGCAGTCAGGTCCTGAACACTGAAGCTTTCTTT

abundance: NA
j_gene: TRBJ2-6
v_gene: TRBV7-3
d_gene: NA
CDR3aa: CASSLGVGSGANVLTF
CDR3nt: TGTGCCAGCAGCTTAGGTGTGGGCTCGGGGGCCAACGTCCTGACTTTC

abundance: once
j_gene: TRBJ2-3
v_gene: TRBV7-3
d_gene: NA
CDR3aa: CASSFTPSTDTQYF
CDR3nt: TGTGCCAGCAGCTTTACTCCTAGCACAGATACGCAGTATTTT

abundance: NA
j_gene: TRBJ1-2
v_gene: TRBV5-3
d_gene: NA
CDR3aa: CARLTRGISDGYTF
CDR3nt: TGTGCCAGACTTACGAGGGGGATCTCGGATGGCTACACCTTC

abundance: NA
j_gene: TRBJ2-3
v_gene: TRBV24-1
d_gene: NA
CDR3aa: CATSDWPGGTDTQYF
CDR3nt: TGTGCCACCAGTGATTGGCCGGGAGGCACAGATACGCAGTATTTT

abundance: NA
j_gene: TRBJ1-4
v_gene: TRBV25-1
d_gene: NA
CDR3aa: CASSESTLATNEKLFF
CDR3nt: TGTGCCAGCAGTGAGAGCACCCTTGCAACTAATGAAAAACTGTTTTTT

abundance: NA
j_gene: TRBJ1-5
v_gene: TRBV24-1
d_gene: NA
CDR3aa: CATSRGPDRGQPQHF
CDR3nt: TGTGCCACCTCCCGAGGGCCGGACAGAGGGCAGCCCCAGCATTTT

abundance: NA
j_gene: TRBJ1-5
v_gene: TRBV19
d_gene: NA
CDR3aa: CASSWQGMGQPQHF
CDR3nt: TGTGCCAGTAGTTGGCAGGGGATGGGTCAGCCCCAGCATTTT

abundance: few
j_gene: TRBJ2-1
v_gene: TRBV2
d_gene: NA
CDR3aa: CASSERQPSYNEQFF
CDR3nt: TGTGCCAGCAGTGAGAGACAGCCCTCCTACAATGAGCAGTTCTTC

abundance: few
j_gene: TRBJ2-7
v_gene: TRBV10-1
d_gene: NA
CDR3aa: CASSPFQGYEQYF
CDR3nt: TGCGCCAGCTCACCGTTCCAGGGCTACGAGCAGTACTTC